Ten or more counts support the clone carrying this T cell receptor beta chain. Researchers barred patients who had uncontrolled infection, other autoimmune disease, pregnancy or lactation. This specimen comes from a study of T cells in Graves' hyperthyroidism and ophthalmopathy. The CDR3 length is 15 residues. J gave up 5 bases and V 3 bases, and 7 bases lay outside the gene matches. CDR1 is SGHNT, CDR2 YENEEA, per germline. RNA transcripts served as the template for amplifying TCR beta CDR3 regions. The HTBI set primed first-round TCR CDR3 RT-PCR. One entry per CDR3 protein results from TCRdb running MiXCR on the multiplex PCR reads. The table has around 340,000 distinct CDR3 sequences, around a sixth seen once; the top ten hold approximately 35%.

The sample consisted of blood. The rearrangement uses TRBV11-3 and TRBJ2-1; 7 bases agree with TRBD2. The clonotype originates from a man between 25 and 39 years old with Graves' hyperthyroidism. This CDR3 reads CASSFPPSGDNEQFF. The DNA for the CDR3 is TGTGCCAGCAGCTTCCCCCCGAGCGGGGACAATGAGCAGTTCTTC. Full variable domain (outside the CDR3, taken from reference TRBV11-3 and TRBJ2-1): EAGVVQSPRYKIIEKKQPVAFWCNPISGHNTLYWYLQNLGQGPELLIRYENEEAVDDSQLPKDRFSAERLKGVDSTLKIQPAELGDSAVYLCASSFPPSGDNEQFFGPGTRLTVL.